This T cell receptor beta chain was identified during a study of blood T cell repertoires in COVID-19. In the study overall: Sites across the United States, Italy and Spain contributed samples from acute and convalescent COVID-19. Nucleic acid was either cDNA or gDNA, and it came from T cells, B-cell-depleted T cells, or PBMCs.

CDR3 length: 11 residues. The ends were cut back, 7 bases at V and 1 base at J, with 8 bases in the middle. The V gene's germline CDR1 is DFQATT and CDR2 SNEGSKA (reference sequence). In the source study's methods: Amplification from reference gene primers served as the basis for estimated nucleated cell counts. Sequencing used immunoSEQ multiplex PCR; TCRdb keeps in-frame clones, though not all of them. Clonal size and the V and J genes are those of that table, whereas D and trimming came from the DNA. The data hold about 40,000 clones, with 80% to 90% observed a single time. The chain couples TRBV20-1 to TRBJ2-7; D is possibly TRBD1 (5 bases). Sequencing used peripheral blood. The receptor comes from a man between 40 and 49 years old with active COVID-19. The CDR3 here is CSVGQSYEQYF. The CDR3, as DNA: TGCAGTGTGGGGCAGTCCTACGAGCAGTACTTC.